The source of this T cell receptor (beta chain) is a study of CD8 T cells in Susac syndrome. RNA amounts of about 0.5 to 1 ug underwent reverse transcription with random hexamers. TCRdb re-analysed the immunoSEQ multiplex PCR reads in MiXCR, keeping a single row per CDR3 protein. This table holds about 190,000 distinct CDR3 sequences, roughly 92% found once. There are 16 residues in the CDR3. V was pared by 5 bases and J by 11 bases, with 10 bases of the junction left unmatched. This receptor was taken from a human donor in good health. The V and J genes are TRBV12-3 or TRBV12-4 and TRBJ2-3, with 16 positions matching TRBD2. The specimen was CD4+ T cells from PBMCs. The CDR3 nucleotides read TGTGCCAGCAGTGCGCCGGGACTAGCGGGGGGGGAGAGGCAGTATTTT. This encodes CASSAPGLAGGERQYF.